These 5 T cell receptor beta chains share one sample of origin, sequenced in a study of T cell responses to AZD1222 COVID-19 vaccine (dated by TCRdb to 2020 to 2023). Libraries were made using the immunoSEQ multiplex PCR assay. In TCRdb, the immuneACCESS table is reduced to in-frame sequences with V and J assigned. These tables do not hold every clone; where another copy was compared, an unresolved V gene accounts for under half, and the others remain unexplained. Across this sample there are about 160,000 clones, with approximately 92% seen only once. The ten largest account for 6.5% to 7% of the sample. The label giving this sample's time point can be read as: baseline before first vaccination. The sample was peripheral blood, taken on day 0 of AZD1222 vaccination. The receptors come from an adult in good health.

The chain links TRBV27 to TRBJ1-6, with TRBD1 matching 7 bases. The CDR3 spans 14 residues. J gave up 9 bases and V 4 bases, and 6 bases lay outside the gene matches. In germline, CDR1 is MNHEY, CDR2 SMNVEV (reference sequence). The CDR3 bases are TGTGCCAGCAGTTACTCGACAGGGACTTCACCCCTCCACTTT. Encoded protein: CASSYSTGTSPLHF.

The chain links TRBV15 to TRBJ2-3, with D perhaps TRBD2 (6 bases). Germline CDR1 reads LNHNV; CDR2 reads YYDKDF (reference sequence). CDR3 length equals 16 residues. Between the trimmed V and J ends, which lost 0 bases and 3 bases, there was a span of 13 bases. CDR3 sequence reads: CATSRDKSGFTDTQYF. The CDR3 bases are TGTGCCACCAGCAGAGATAAGAGCGGGTTTACAGATACGCAGTATTTT.

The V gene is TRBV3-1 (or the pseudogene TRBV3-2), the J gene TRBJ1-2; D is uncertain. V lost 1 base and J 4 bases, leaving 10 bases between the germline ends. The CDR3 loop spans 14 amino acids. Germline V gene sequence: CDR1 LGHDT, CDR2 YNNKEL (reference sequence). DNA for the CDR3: TGTGCCAGCAGCCAAGCCGATATACTCTATGGCTACACCTTC. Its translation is CASSQADILYGYTF.

The CDR3 DNA is TGTGCCAGCAGTGATTCAGTGAGCACAGATACGCAGTATTTT. This translates into CASSDSVSTDTQYF. J is TRBJ2-3 and V is TRBV6-1; D is unclear. This CDR3 has 14 amino acids. Trimming removed 3 bases at V and 0 bases at J, with 7 bases between. CDR1 is MNHNS, CDR2 SASEGT, per germline.

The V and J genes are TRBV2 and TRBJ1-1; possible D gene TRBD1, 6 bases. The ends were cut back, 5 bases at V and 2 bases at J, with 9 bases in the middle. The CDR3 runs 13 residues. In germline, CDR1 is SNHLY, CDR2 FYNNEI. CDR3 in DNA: TGTGCCAGCAGTCGGGACACCAACACTGAAGCTTTCTTT. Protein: CASSRDTNTEAFF.